Shown below are 20 T cell receptor beta chains from a single sample sequenced in a study of OX40 agonist ivuxolimab in advanced cancers. The assay was immunoSEQ multiplex PCR, and TCRdb's table has in-frame clones only and misses some. The data show 20,000 to 25,000 clones, with approximately 90% seen just once and roughly 21% held by the top ten. The material sequenced was CD4+ or CD8+ T cells sorted from blood, taken in a trial of the OX40 agonist ivuxolimab. The source of these receptors is an adult with an advanced solid tumor such as melanoma, head and neck, liver or kidney cancer.

DNA for the CDR3: TGTGCCAGCAGCTTACAGGATGAAAAACTGTTTTTT. Amino acid sequence: CASSLQDEKLFF. The chain joins TRBV13 to TRBJ1-4; D gene ambiguous. Trimming stripped 2 bases from V and 6 bases from J, with 4 bases between. This CDR3 contains 12 residues. Germline CDR1 and CDR2: PRHDT and FYEKMQ (reference sequence).

The gene calls are TRBV7-3 and TRBJ2-7; 9 nucleotides align to TRBD1. Germline V lookup: CDR1 SGHTA, CDR2 FQGTGA. The CDR3 is 13 amino acids. V shed 5 bases, J shed 4 bases, and the junction held 3 bases outside the gene matches. CDR3 DNA: TGTGCCAGCAGCCCGGGACAGGGATACGAGCAGTACTTC. It encodes CASSPGQGYEQYF.

V and J are TRBV11-2 and TRBJ2-5; D perhaps matches TRBD1 (5 bases). Trimming removed 0 bases at V and 1 base at J, with 12 bases between. The CDR3 extends over 16 amino acids. Germline CDR1 SGHAT, CDR2 FQNNGV. The CDR3 DNA reads as TGTGCCAGCAGCTTAGAAGGTTTACAGGCCCAAGAGACCCAGTACTTC. This codes for CASSLEGLQAQETQYF. Using reference TRBV11-2 and TRBJ2-5 for the parts outside the CDR3, the full variable domain is EAGVAQSPRYKIIEKRQSVAFWCNPISGHATLYWYQQILGQGPKLLIQFQNNGVVDDSQLPKDRFSAERLKGVDSTLKIQPAKLEDSAVYLCASSLEGLQAQETQYFGPGTRLLVL.

V gene TRBV25-1 combines with J gene TRBJ1-3; tentative D call: TRBD1 (6 bases). V lost 1 base and J lost 4, with 11 bases in between. Germline V gives CDR1 MGHDK, CDR2 SYGVNS. The CDR3 runs 15 residues. The chain's CDR3 is CASSEWGAGGNTIYF. The CDR3 region has the DNA TGTGCCAGCAGTGAATGGGGGGCGGGAGGAAACACCATATATTTT. The complete variable domain, with remaining parts taken from reference TRBV25-1 and TRBJ1-3, reads EADIYQTPRYLVIGTGKKITLECSQTMGHDKMYWYQQDPGMELHLIHYSYGVNSTEKGDLSSESTVSRIRTEHFPLTLESARPSHTSQYLCASSEWGAGGNTIYFGEGSWLTVV.

The chain couples TRBV7-3 to TRBJ1-3; TRBD1 agrees at 7 bases. There are 14 residues in the CDR3. V gave up 5 bases and J gave up 3 bases; unmatched junction bases: 4. CDR1 is SGHTA and CDR2 is FQGTGA in the germline V gene. The DNA of the CDR3 is TGTGCCAGCAGCCCGACAGGGAGTGGAAACACCATATATTTT. It yields the protein CASSPTGSGNTIYF. Full variable domain (missing parts from reference TRBV7-3 and TRBJ1-3): GAGVSQTPSNKVTEKGKYVELRCDPISGHTALYWYRQSLGQGPEFLIYFQGTGAADDSGLPNDRFFAVRPEGSVSTLKIQRTERGDSAVYLCASSPTGSGNTIYFGEGSWLTVV.

CDR3 in amino acids: CASSLQGGGNTIYF. The CDR3 bases are TGTGCCAGCAGCTTACAAGGGGGTGGAAACACCATATATTTT. This sequence joins TRBV5-4 and TRBJ1-3; a possible D gene is TRBD1 (6 bases). Germline loops: CDR1 SGHNT, CDR2 YYREEE (reference sequence). Trimming removed 2 bases from V and 3 bases from J, with 9 bases in between. The CDR3 length is 14 residues.

This chain connects TRBV10-1 to TRBJ1-1, with D possibly matching TRBD1 (5 bases). Trimming left V 6 bases short and J 1 base short, with 12 bases between. Germline loops: CDR1 WNHNN, CDR2 SYGVQD (reference sequence). The CDR3 spans 14 residues. Here the CDR3 DNA reads TGCGCCAGCAGGCACAGGAGTTCGAACACTGAAGCTTTCTTT. Protein: CASRHRSSNTEAFF.

J is TRBJ1-2 and V is TRBV9; D not resolved. Germline CDR1 SGDLS, CDR2 YYNGEE. V gave up 3 bases and J gave up 8 bases, with 11 bases separating them. This CDR3 has 12 amino acids. The CDR3 region is CASSARVKGYTF. The CDR3 DNA reads as TGTGCCAGCAGCGCAAGGGTAAAAGGCTACACCTTC.

The chain employs TRBV6-1 and TRBJ2-7; D uncertain. CDR3 length: 12 amino acids. The germline V gene encodes CDR1 MNHNS and CDR2 SASEGT. V was trimmed by 10 bases and J by 3 bases, leaving 13 bases between them. CDR3: CATEKGDYEQYF. In nucleotides, the CDR3 is TGTGCCACTGAGAAGGGCGACTACGAGCAGTACTTC.

The rearrangement links TRBV6-5 to TRBJ1-1, with D uncertain. The V end was cut by 7 bases, the J end by 11 bases, with 14 bases between. Germline V gives CDR1 MNHEY, CDR2 SVGAGI. The CDR3 runs 11 residues. The CDR3, as DNA: TGTGCCAGCATCCACGGGGTACGCGCTTTCTTT. Its protein is CASIHGVRAFF.

The V call is TRBV4-3, the J call TRBJ1-1, with D perhaps matching TRBD1 (5 bases). Per the germline V gene, CDR1 is LGHNA and CDR2 is YSLEER. The CDR3 length is 15 residues. Trimming removed 4 bases at V and 2 bases at J, with 14 bases between. CDR3: CASSPIGTENTEAFF. CDR3 coding DNA: TGCGCCAGCAGCCCCATCGGGACTGAAAACACTGAAGCTTTCTTT.

V gene TRBV5-6 combines with J gene TRBJ2-2, with D unresolved. Germline assignment: CDR1 SGHDT and CDR2 YYEEEE. Deletions cut 4 bases from V and 1 base from J, with 14 bases between. The CDR3 is 16 amino acids. The CDR3 loop is CASSPTWVLNTGELFF. The CDR3 DNA follows: TGTGCCAGCAGCCCGACGTGGGTGCTGAACACCGGGGAGCTGTTTTTT.

The CDR3 coding sequence is TGTGCCACCAGCAGTAACCCGGCTGCAACTAATGAAAAACTGTTTTTT. It translates to CATSSNPAATNEKLFF. V and J are TRBV15 and TRBJ1-4, with D uncertain. The CDR3 spans 16 residues. Trimming stripped 3 bases from V and 0 bases from J, with 11 bases between. CDR1 and CDR2 (germline): LNHNV, YYDKDF (reference sequence).

The chain recombines TRBV9 with TRBJ2-5, with TRBD2 identical over 7 bases. The ends lost 5 bases at V and 4 bases at J; junction bases unmatched: 8. The CDR3 length is 14 residues. Germline CDR1 and CDR2: SGDLS and YYNGEE. In DNA form, the CDR3 reads TGTGCCAGCAGTAGACCGGGACTAAGAGAGACCCAGTACTTC. Its protein product is CASSRPGLRETQYF.

The J gene is TRBJ1-5, the V gene TRBV15, with D possibly TRBD1 on 6 matching bases. The CDR3 runs to 13 residues. Trimming pared 7 bases from V and 6 bases from J, leaving 13 bases between. Germline lookup yields CDR1 LNHNV and CDR2 YYDKDF (reference sequence). The CDR3 nucleotides read TGTGCCACCAAGGGGGAGGGAGGTCAGCCCCAGCATTTT. Translation: CATKGEGGQPQHF.

The V gene is TRBV2, the J gene TRBJ2-1; D tentatively reads TRBD1 or TRBD2 (5 bases each). The CDR3 is 15 amino acids. The germline CDR1 and CDR2 sequences are SNHLY and FYNNEI. V lost 7 bases and J 8 bases, leaving 21 bases between the germline ends. CDR3 region: CASNPVGPKRHEQFF. For the CDR3, the DNA is TGTGCCAGCAACCCTGTGGGACCCAAGCGCCATGAGCAGTTCTTC.

In this sample, this clone turned up once. The CDR3 spells CASSVGTAAYNEQFF. CDR3 DNA: TGTGCCAGCAGCGTGGGGACTGCTGCCTACAATGAGCAGTTCTTC. V gene TRBV9 combines with J gene TRBJ2-1; TRBD2 might be the D (6 bases). Germline CDR1 is SGDLS and CDR2 is YYNGEE. The CDR3 extends over 15 amino acids. Trimming took off 2 bases at V and 2 bases at J, with 11 bases between the two ends.

The genes are TRBV6-5 and TRBJ2-3, with D uncertain. This CDR3 is 14 amino acids long. The V and J ends lost 0 bases and 6 bases respectively, with 10 bases between them. Looked up from germline, CDR1 is MNHEY and CDR2 is SVGAGI. The chain's CDR3 is CASSYSSVGDTQYF. The CDR3 DNA sequence: TGTGCCAGCAGTTACTCTTCCGTGGGGGATACGCAGTATTTT.

This chain uses TRBV11-2 with TRBJ2-5; D not resolved. V lost 5 bases to trimming and J lost 7 bases, with 8 bases between them. Germline V gene lookup returns CDR1 SGHAT and CDR2 FQNNGV. CDR3 length equals 11 residues. CDR3 sequence: CASSESATQYF. The CDR3 DNA reads as TGTGCCAGCAGCGAGAGCGCGACCCAGTACTTC.

V is TRBV7-8 and J is TRBJ1-4; 7 positions match TRBD1. In germline, CDR1 is SGHVS, CDR2 FQNEAQ. This CDR3 is built from 16 residues. V lost 5 bases, J lost 7 bases, and 13 bases stayed unmatched. The CDR3 loop reads CASSIEGDRESEKLFF. In DNA, the CDR3 is TGTGCCAGCAGCATAGAAGGGGACAGAGAGTCTGAAAAACTGTTTTTT.